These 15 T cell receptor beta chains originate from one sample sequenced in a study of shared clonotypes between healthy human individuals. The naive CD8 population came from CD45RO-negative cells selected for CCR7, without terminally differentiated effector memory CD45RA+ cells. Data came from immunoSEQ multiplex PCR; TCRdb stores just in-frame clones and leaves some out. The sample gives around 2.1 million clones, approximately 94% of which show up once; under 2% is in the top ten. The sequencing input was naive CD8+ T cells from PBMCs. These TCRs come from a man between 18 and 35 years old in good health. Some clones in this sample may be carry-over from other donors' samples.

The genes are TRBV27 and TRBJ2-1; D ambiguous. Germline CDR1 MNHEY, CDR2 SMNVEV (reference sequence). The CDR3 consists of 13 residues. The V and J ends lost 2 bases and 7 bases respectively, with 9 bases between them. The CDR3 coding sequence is TGTGCCAGCAGTTTACGATTGGAAAATGAGCAGTTCTTC. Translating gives CASSLRLENEQFF.

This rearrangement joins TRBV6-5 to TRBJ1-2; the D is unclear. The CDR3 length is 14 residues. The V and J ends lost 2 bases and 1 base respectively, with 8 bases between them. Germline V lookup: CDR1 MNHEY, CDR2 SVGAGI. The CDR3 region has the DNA TGTGCCAGCAGTTACCCGACCTATAACTATGGCTACACCTTC. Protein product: CASSYPTYNYGYTF.

The chain's CDR3 is CASSFWTSGRAETQYF. The CDR3 DNA is TGTGCCAGCAGCTTTTGGACTAGCGGGAGAGCAGAGACCCAGTACTTC. The V gene is TRBV7-2, the J gene TRBJ2-5; TRBD2 matches 13 bases. Germline CDR1 and CDR2: SGHTA and FQGNSA. After removal of 3 bases from V and 4 bases from J, the junction contained 5 bases not matched to a gene. CDR3 length: 16 amino acids.

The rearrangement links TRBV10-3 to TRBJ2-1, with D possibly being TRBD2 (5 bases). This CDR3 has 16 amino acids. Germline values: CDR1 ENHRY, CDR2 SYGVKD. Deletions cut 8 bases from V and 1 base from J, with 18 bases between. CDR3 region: CAIGGPEGKSYNEQFF. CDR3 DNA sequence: TGTGCCATCGGTGGCCCAGAGGGAAAGTCCTACAATGAGCAGTTCTTC.

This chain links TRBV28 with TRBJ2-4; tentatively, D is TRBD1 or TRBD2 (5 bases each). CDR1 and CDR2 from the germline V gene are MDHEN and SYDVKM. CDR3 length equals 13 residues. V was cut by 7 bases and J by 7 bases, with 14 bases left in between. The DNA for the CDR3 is TGTGCCAGCAAAAGTCTGGGGGTCAACATTCAGTACTTC. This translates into CASKSLGVNIQYF.

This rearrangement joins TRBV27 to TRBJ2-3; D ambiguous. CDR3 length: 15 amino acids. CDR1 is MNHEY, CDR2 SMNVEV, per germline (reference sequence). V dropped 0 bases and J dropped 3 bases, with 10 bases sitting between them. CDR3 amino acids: CASSLSYFSTDTQYF. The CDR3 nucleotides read TGTGCCAGCAGTTTATCGTATTTTAGTACAGATACGCAGTATTTT.

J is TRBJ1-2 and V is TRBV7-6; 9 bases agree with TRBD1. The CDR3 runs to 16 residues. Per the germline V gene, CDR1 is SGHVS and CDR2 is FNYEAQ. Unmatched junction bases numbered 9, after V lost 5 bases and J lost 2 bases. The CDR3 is CASSPDWGQGNYGYTF. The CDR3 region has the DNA TGTGCCAGCAGCCCTGATTGGGGACAGGGAAACTATGGCTACACCTTC.

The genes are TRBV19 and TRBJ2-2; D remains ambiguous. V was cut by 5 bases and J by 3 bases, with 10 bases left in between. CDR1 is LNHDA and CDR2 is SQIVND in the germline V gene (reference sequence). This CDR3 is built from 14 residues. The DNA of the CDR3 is TGTGCCAGTAGTTTATCCGAGTACACCGGGGAGCTGTTTTTT. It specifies CASSLSEYTGELFF.

Written as DNA, the CDR3 is TGTGCCAGCAGCTTAAGCCGACCGGGGGGGCGGGCCTTCTACGAGCAGTACTTC. It encodes CASSLSRPGGRAFYEQYF. J is TRBJ2-7 and V is TRBV11-2, with TRBD2 matching 8 bases. This CDR3 is 18 amino acids long. The germline CDR1 and CDR2 sequences are SGHAT and FQNNGV. J lost 3 bases, V lost 2 bases, and 15 bases had no gene match. The full variable domain, rest sourced from reference TRBV11-2 and TRBJ2-7, is EAGVAQSPRYKIIEKRQSVAFWCNPISGHATLYWYQQILGQGPKLLIQFQNNGVVDDSQLPKDRFSAERLKGVDSTLKIQPAKLEDSAVYLCASSLSRPGGRAFYEQYFGPGTRLTVT.

The CDR3 nucleotides read TGTGCCAGCAGCTTAGGTCCCCTAGGTTCCTACGAGCAGTACTTC. Amino acid sequence: CASSLGPLGSYEQYF. This chain joins TRBV7-3 and TRBJ2-7; no firm D call. There are 15 residues in the CDR3. Germline-derived CDR1 and CDR2 are SGHTA and FQGTGA. V dropped 2 bases and J dropped 1 base, with 12 bases sitting between them.

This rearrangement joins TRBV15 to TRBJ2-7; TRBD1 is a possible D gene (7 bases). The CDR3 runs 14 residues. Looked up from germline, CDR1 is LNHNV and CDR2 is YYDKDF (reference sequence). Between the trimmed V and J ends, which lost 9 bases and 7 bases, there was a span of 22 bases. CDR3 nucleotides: TGTGCCACGACTGGAGGGGGCTCGGCGAGTGAGCAGTACTTC. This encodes CATTGGGSASEQYF.

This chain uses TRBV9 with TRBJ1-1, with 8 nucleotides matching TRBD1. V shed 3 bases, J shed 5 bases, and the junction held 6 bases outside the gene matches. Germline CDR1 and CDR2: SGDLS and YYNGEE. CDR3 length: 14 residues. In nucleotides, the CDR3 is TGTGCCAGCAGCGCCCAGGGGGCGCGGACTGAAGCTTTCTTT. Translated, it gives CASSAQGARTEAFF. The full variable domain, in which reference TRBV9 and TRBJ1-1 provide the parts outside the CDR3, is DSGVTQTPKHLITATGQRVTLRCSPRSGDLSVYWYQQSLDQGLQFLIQYYNGEERAKGNILERFSAQQFPDLHSELNLSSLELGDSALYFCASSAQGARTEAFFGQGTRLTVV.

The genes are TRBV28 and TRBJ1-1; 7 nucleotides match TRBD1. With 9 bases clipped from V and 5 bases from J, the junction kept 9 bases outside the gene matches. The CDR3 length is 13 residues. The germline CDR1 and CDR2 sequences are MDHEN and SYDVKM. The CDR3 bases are TGTGCCAGTGACAGGGCCCTGAGTACTGAAGCTTTCTTT. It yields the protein CASDRALSTEAFF.

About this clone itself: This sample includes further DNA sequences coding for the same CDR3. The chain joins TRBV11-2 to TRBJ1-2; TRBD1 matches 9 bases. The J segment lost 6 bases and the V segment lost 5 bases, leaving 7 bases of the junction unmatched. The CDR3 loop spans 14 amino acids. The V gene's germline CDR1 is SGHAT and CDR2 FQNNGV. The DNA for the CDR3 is TGTGCCAGCAGCCCTACCGGGACAGGGAATGGCTACACCTTC. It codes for CASSPTGTGNGYTF.

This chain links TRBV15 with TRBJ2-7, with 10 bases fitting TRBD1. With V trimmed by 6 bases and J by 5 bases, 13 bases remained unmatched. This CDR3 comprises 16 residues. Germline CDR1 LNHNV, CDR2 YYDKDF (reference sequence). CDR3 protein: CATSRDRGHSGNEQYF. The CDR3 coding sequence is TGTGCCACCAGTAGGGACAGGGGCCATTCCGGGAACGAGCAGTACTTC.